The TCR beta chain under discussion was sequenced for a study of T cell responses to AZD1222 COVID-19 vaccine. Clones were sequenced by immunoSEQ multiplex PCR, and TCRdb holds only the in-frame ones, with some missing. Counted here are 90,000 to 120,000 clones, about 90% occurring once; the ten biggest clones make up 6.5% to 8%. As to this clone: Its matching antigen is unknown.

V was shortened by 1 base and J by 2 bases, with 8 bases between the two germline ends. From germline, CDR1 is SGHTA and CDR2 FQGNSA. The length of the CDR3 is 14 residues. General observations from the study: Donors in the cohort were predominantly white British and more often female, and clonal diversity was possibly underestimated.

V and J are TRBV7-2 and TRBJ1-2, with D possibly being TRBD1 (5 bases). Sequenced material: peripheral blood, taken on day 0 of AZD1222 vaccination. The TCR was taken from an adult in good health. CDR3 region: CASSLDRLNYGYTF. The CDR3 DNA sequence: TGTGCCAGCAGCTTAGACAGGCTCAACTATGGCTACACCTTC.